This is a list of T cell receptor beta chains from one sample in a study of CD8+CD57+ T cells in acquired aplastic anemia. TCRdb independently ran MiXCR on the reads; one entry per CDR3 protein. The sample consists of roughly 160,000 distinct CDR3 sequences, around 48% of them appearing once. The sequencing input was sorted CD4+, CD8+, or CD8+CD57+ T cells (not recorded which) from PBMCs. The receptors originated from a human donor with aplastic anemia. Both conserved end residues are part of each CDR3. The order of the fields is V gene, D gene, clone size, J gene, CDR3 DNA, CDR3 protein. D genes are given only for firm matches. Size values are once, few and many counts, or a class for expanded clones, and some rows have none.

TRBV12-3/TRBV12-4	TRBD1	many	TRBJ1-6	TGTGCCAGCAGTTTAAGTGGGACAGCTTTTTCACCCCTCCACTTT	CASSLSGTAFSPLHF
TRBV19	-	-	TRBJ1-2	TGTGCCAGTAGTTGGCCTGCGAACTATGGCTACACCTTC	CASSWPANYGYTF
TRBV24-1	TRBD2	-	TRBJ2-1	TGTGCCACCAGTGATTTAAGCGGGGGGGTCTACAATGAGCAGTTCTTC	CATSDLSGGVYNEQFF
TRBV24-1	-	-	TRBJ2-3	TGTGCCACCAGCCCCTGGAGCGGGAGCACAGATACGCAGTATTTT	CATSPWSGSTDTQYF
TRBV12-3/TRBV12-4	TRBD1	many	TRBJ2-7	TGTGCCAGCAGGCCCACCGGACAGGGTACCTACGAGCAGTACTTC	CASRPTGQGTYEQYF
TRBV30	TRBD1	-	TRBJ1-1	TGTGCCTGGAGTGTAATGGGACAGGGGGGAACTGAAGCTTTCTTT	CAWSVMGQGGTEAFF
TRBV9	-	many	TRBJ2-3	TGTGCCAGCAGCGTAGGCGGTAGCACAGATACGCAGTATTTT	CASSVGGSTDTQYF
TRBV7-3	TRBD2	once	TRBJ2-1	TGTGCCAGCAGCCAAAGACTAGCTGCTTACAATGAGCAGTTCTTC	CASSQRLAAYNEQFF
TRBV3-1	TRBD1	-	TRBJ2-6	TGTGCCAGCAGCCTCAGGGGGCAGTTCTCTGGGGCCAACGTCCTGACTTTC	CASSLRGQFSGANVLTF
TRBV24-1	-	-	TRBJ1-2	TGTGCCACACAGGGAAACTATGGCTACACCTTC	CATQGNYGYTF
TRBV5-1	-	many	TRBJ1-5	TGCGCCAGCAGCTTGGCGGTGGATCAGCCCCAGCATTTT	CASSLAVDQPQHF
TRBV5-6	-	many	TRBJ2-3	TGTGCCAGCAGTTCGGGGACGGGAGTTCAAGATACGCAGTATTTT	CASSSGTGVQDTQYF
TRBV30	-	-	TRBJ1-5	TGTGCCTGGAGTGTACAAGGGGGGGGGCTCCCCCAGCATTTT	CAWSVQGGGLPQHF
TRBV6-2/TRBV6-3	-	-	TRBJ2-1	TGTGCCAGTCGGTTTCAGGTCAATGAGCAGTTCTTC	CASRFQVNEQFF
TRBV5-1	-	-	TRBJ2-7	TGCGCCAGCAGCCCCGGGCCTGGTTCCTACGAGCAGTACTTC	CASSPGPGSYEQYF
TRBV7-2	-	-	TRBJ2-5	TGTGCCAGCAGCCTCGACAAACTTCTGACCCAGTACTTC	CASSLDKLLTQYF
TRBV20-1	-	-	TRBJ2-2	TGCAGTGCTAGGGCAGGGGAGCTGTTTTTT	CSARAGELFF
TRBV20-1	-	many	TRBJ2-1	TGCAGTAAAAGGGACTTCCCGGGAGCAGATTACAATGAGCAGTTCTTC	CSKRDFPGADYNEQFF
TRBV2	TRBD1	-	TRBJ1-1	TGTGCCAGCAGCGCGGACAGGGGCAGGGAAGCTTTCTTT	CASSADRGREAFF
TRBV5-4	-	many	TRBJ1-3	TGTGCCGCGAGGGGCTCTGGAAACACCATATATTTT	CAARGSGNTIYF
TRBV19	TRBD1	many	TRBJ1-1	TGTGCCACCTCATACAGGGGCACTGAAGCTTTCTTT	CATSYRGTEAFF
TRBV11-3	-	-	TRBJ1-4	TGTGCCAGCAGCCCCGGGGCTCAGGCTGAAAATCTGTTTTTT	CASSPGAQAENLFF
TRBV2	-	-	TRBJ2-1	TGTGCCAGCAGTGATGCACAAAACAATGAGCAGTTCTTC	CASSDAQNNEQFF
TRBV10-2	-	-	TRBJ1-5	TGCGCCAGCAGTGAGGGGCAGTATCAGCCCCAGCATTTT	CASSEGQYQPQHF
TRBV5-1	TRBD2	-	TRBJ2-7	TGCGCCAGCAGCTCCGGACTAGCGGGAGGGCCCTACGAGCAGTACTTC	CASSSGLAGGPYEQYF
TRBV28	TRBD1	-	TRBJ1-5	TGTGCCAGCTCGAGCAGGGGGCAGGCTAATCAGCCCCAGCATTTT	CASSSRGQANQPQHF
TRBV9	TRBD1	many	TRBJ1-1	TGTGCCAGCAGCGACCCGACAGGGGAGGCTTTCTTT	CASSDPTGEAFF
TRBV25-1	-	-	TRBJ1-4	TGTGCCAGCAGTGAAAATGAAAAACCGTTTTTT	CASSENEKPFF
TRBV19	TRBD1	-	TRBJ2-1	TGTACCAGTACCGACAGGGGGCGGGATGAGCAGTTCTTC	CTSTDRGRDEQFF
TRBV12-3/TRBV12-4	-	-	TRBJ1-1	TGTGCCAGCAGTTTATGGACTAACTTACCCCAGGGCGCTGAAGCTTCCTTT	CASSLWTNLPQGAEASF
TRBV2	-	-	TRBJ1-2	TGTGCCAGCAGTGAAGCCAGGGAGGGTGGCTACACCTTC	CASSEAREGGYTF
TRBV7-6	-	-	TRBJ1-1	TGTGCCAGCAGCTTAGGGGACTGGATGAACACTGAAGCTTTCTTT	CASSLGDWMNTEAFF
TRBV2	-	-	TRBJ1-5	TGTGCCAGCAGTGAGCGCAGGGACGTGATTCAAGGCAATCAGCCCCAGCATTTT	CASSERRDVIQGNQPQHF
TRBV12-5	-	many	TRBJ1-5	TGTGCTAGTGGTTTATACCCGGAGGGCAATCAGCCCCAGCATTTT	CASGLYPEGNQPQHF
TRBV5-1	TRBD2	many	TRBJ2-1	TGCGCCAGCAGCTTGGCCAAGGGTAGCGGGGGGTACAATGAGCAGTTCTTC	CASSLAKGSGGYNEQFF
TRBV27	-	-	TRBJ2-6	TGTGCCAGCAGTTTGTGGCGGTCTGGGGCCAACGTCCTGACTTTC	CASSLWRSGANVLTF
TRBV19	-	-	TRBJ2-2	TGTGCCAGTAGGACTCCCGAGCTTGGGACCGGGGAGCTGTTTTTT	CASRTPELGTGELFF
TRBV30	TRBD2	-	TRBJ2-7	TGTGCCTCGACGACTAGCGGGAGGCATTTCGAGCAGTACTTC	CASTTSGRHFEQYF
TRBV3-1	-	-	TRBJ2-1	TGTGCCAGCAGCCAAGGGAGGGGACGGAACAATGAGCAGTTCTTC	CASSQGRGRNNEQFF
TRBV10-3	-	-	TRBJ1-1	TGTGCCTCACAGGGATCAGGGGCCATTACTGAAGCTTTCTTT	CASQGSGAITEAFF
TRBV4-2	TRBD1	once	TRBJ1-6	TGTGCCAGCAGCGTAGGGGGCAGAGATTCACCCCTCCACTTT	CASSVGGRDSPLHF
TRBV10-3	-	few	TRBJ2-6	TGTGCCATCAGTGATTCGGGGGCTGGGGCCAACGTCCTGACTTTC	CAISDSGAGANVLTF
TRBV7-2	-	-	TRBJ2-2	TGTGCCAGCAGCGCAGGGTTGGGCACCGGGGAGCTGTTTTTT	CASSAGLGTGELFF
TRBV27	TRBD2	many	TRBJ2-7	TGTGCCACCCAGCCTGTTGCGGGAGACACCTACGAGCAGTACTTC	CATQPVAGDTYEQYF
TRBV19	TRBD2	once	TRBJ2-4	TGTGCCAGTAGTATACTAGCGGGAGCCAAAAACATTCAGTACTTC	CASSILAGAKNIQYF
TRBV20-1	-	once	TRBJ2-2	TGCAGTGCCACCGACAGACTTGGGGGGGAGCTGTTTTTT	CSATDRLGGELFF
TRBV18	-	-	TRBJ1-1	TGTGCCAGCTCAGTGGTATTAGGGACTGAAGCTTTCTTT	CASSVVLGTEAFF
TRBV10-3	TRBD1	many	TRBJ1-2	TGTGCCATCACTTCCGGGACAGGGAACCTCAACTATGGCTACACCTTC	CAITSGTGNLNYGYTF
TRBV19	TRBD2	many	TRBJ2-3	TGTGCCAGTAGTATTCTCGGCGGGAGGGGAGATCTGGCAGATACGCAGTATTTT	CASSILGGRGDLADTQYF
TRBV6-4	TRBD2	-	TRBJ2-1	TGTGCCAGCCAGGGACTAGACCCCCAACATTACAATGAGCAGTTCTTC	CASQGLDPQHYNEQFF
TRBV19	-	-	TRBJ1-1	TGTGCCAGTAGTACGACGGGCCTGAACACTGAAACTTTCTTT	CASSTTGLNTETFF
TRBV5-1	-	many	TRBJ1-1	TGCGCCAGCAGCTCCCGACCCGTGAACACTGAAGCTTTCTTT	CASSSRPVNTEAFF
TRBV25-1	-	-	TRBJ2-1	-	CACSARVTPPRVYNEQFF
TRBV6-6	-	-	TRBJ2-5	TGTGCCAGCCGGCTAGCACAAGAGACCCAGTACTTC	CASRLAQETQYF
TRBV24-1	-	few	TRBJ1-2	TGTGCCACCAGTGATTTACAGGGTTATGGCTACACCTTC	CATSDLQGYGYTF
TRBV12-3/TRBV12-4	-	-	TRBJ2-7	TGTGCCAGCAGTTTCGCAAGGTCCGAGCAGTACTTC	CASSFARSEQYF
TRBV15	-	-	TRBJ2-7	TGTGCCACCAGCAGCCGGGTAGGGGGCGAGCAGTACTTC	CATSSRVGGEQYF
TRBV7-9	-	many	TRBJ2-6	TGTGCCAGCAGCCCCCCGTGGTTCGGTCACAGCTCTGGGGCCAACGTCCTGACTTTC	CASSPPWFGHSSGANVLTF
TRBV25-1	TRBD2	-	TRBJ2-1	TGTGCCACTGGACTAGCGGGAAGTAATGAGCAGTTCTTC	CATGLAGSNEQFF
TRBV24-1	-	few	TRBJ2-3	TGTGCCACCAGTAACCAGGGAACAGATACGCAGTATTTT	CATSNQGTDTQYF